This record covers a single TCR beta chain. No antigen is known for it. The V gene end was trimmed by 2 bases and the J gene end by 5 bases; junction bases not matched to a gene: 8. The CDR3 is 16 residues long. Looked up from germline, CDR1 is MNHEY and CDR2 is SVGAGI. The sample is drawn from a study of T-cell reconstitution after alpha-beta-depleted transplantation in children. Findings and caveats of the study: Several hundred graft clones that had expanded were reportedly the source of alpha-beta T cells about two months after transplant. T-cell counts and diversity at one year post-transplant came mainly from newly produced T cells. There were some patients whose high TCRbeta diversity at day 60 came from surviving recipient T cells and thymic progenitors.

A TCRbeta library incorporating unique molecular identifiers was prepared. MiXCR was run by TCRdb on the PCR reads, yielding one entry per CDR3 protein. Among fewer than 500,000 distinct CDR3 sequences listed, around two fifths were seen once. The sample consisted of PBMCs, taken before TCRalphabeta/CD19-depleted stem cell transplant. The clonotype originates from a girl aged 2-15 years with aplastic anemia, due to receive a stem cell transplant. The chain recombines TRBV6-5 with TRBJ2-2; 7 bases are shared with TRBD2. The CDR3 sequence: CASSYPSGDVTGELFF. CDR3 nucleotide sequence: TGTGCCAGCAGTTACCCAAGCGGGGACGTGACCGGGGAGCTGTTTTTT.